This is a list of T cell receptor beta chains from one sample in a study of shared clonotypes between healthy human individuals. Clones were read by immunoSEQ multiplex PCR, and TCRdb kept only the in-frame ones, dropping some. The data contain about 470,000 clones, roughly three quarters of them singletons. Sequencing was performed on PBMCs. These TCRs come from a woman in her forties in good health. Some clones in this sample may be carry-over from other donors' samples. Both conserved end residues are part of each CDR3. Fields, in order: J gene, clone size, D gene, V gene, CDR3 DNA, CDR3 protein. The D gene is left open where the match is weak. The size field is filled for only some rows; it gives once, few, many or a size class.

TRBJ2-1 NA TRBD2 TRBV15 TGTGCCACCAGCACCTTCGGGGGACTAGGGTATGAGCAGTTCTTC CATSTFGGLGYEQFF
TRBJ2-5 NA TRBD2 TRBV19 TGTGCCAGCAGCAGGACTAGCGGGAACCCCATATACTTC CASSRTSGNPIYF
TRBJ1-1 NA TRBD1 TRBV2 TGTGCCAGCAGTGGGACAGGGGGCGTCACTGAAGCTTTCTTT CASSGTGGVTEAFF
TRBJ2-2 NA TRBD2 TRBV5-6 TGTGCCAGCAGCTTGGCTTTAGCGGGATTCACCGGGGAGCTGTTTTTT CASSLALAGFTGELFF
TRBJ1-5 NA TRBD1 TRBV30 TGTGCCTGGTCACAGGGGAACAATCAGCCCCAGCATTTT CAWSQGNNQPQHF
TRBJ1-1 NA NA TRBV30 TGTGCCTGGAGTGTACAGGGTTCCTCTGAAGCTTTCTTT CAWSVQGSSEAFF
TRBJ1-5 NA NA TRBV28 TGTGCCAGCAGTTTGGGCAGCTATCAGCCCCAGCATTTT CASSLGSYQPQHF
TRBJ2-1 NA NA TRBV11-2 TGTGCCAGCAGCTTAGGGGGATTTGGCTACAATGAGCAGTTCTTC CASSLGGFGYNEQFF
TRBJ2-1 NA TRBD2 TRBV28 TGTGCCAGCAGTTTTCAGCGGGACCCATCGTTCTTC CASSFQRDPSFF
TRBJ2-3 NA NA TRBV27 TGTGCCAGCAGTGCAACTAGGGAGACGCAGTATTTT CASSATRETQYF
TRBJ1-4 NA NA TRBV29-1 TGCAGCGTTGCCCTACAGGCAACTAATGAAAAACTGTTTTTT CSVALQATNEKLFF
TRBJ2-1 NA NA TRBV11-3 TGTGCCAGCAGCTCCAGGGGAAGTGAGCAGTTCTTC CASSSRGSEQFF
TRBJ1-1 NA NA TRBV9 TGTGCCAGCAGTATAGGGACGGTTTTTCCTGAAGCTTTCTTT CASSIGTVFPEAFF
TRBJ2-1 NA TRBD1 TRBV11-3 TGTGCCAGCAGCTTAGATGAGGCAGGGGGCCCTAGCTCCTACAATGAGCAGTTCTTC CASSLDEAGGPSSYNEQFF
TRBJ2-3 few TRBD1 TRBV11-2 TGTGCCAGCAGCTTAGACCCTCCGGGACAGGGGACAGATACGCAGTATTTT CASSLDPPGQGTDTQYF
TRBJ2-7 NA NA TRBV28 TGTGCCAGCAGTTTCACAGGCCCCTACGAGCAGTACTTC CASSFTGPYEQYF
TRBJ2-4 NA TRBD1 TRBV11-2 TGTGCCAGCAGCTGGGGACAGGGGGGAAAAAACATTCAGTACTTC CASSWGQGGKNIQYF
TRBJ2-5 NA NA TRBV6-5 TGTGCCAGCAGTTACTCCATTAAAGAGACCCAGTACTTC CASSYSIKETQYF
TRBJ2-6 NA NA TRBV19 TGTGCCAGTAGTACCCTGGGGTCTGGGGCCAACGTCCTGACTTTC CASSTLGSGANVLTF
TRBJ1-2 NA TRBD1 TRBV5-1 TGCGCCAGCAGTCTTATCGACAGGGAGGGTGGCTACACCTTC CASSLIDREGGYTF
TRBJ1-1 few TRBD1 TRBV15 TGTGCCACCAGCACCGGCAGGGGGGACACTGAAGCTTTCTTT CATSTGRGDTEAFF
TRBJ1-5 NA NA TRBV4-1 TGCGCCAGCAGCCAAGAGGTGGATGGCAATCAGCCCCAGCATTTT CASSQEVDGNQPQHF
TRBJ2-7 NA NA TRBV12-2 TGTGCAAGTCGCTTAGGTGGGGGGTCCTACGAGCAGTACTTC CASRLGGGSYEQYF
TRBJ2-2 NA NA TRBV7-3 TGTGCCAGCAGCCCCCCTAGGGGGGACAACACCGGGGAGCTGTTTTTT CASSPPRGDNTGELFF
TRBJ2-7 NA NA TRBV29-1 TGCAGCGTTGAAGCCTGGGCAGAGGCGGGTACCCGACAGAGCTCCTACGAGCAGTACTTC CSVEAWAEAGTRQSSYEQYF
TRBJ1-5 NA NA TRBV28 TGTGCCAGCAGCGGGGCGGGGGGTCCCAATCAGCCCCAGCATTTT CASSGAGGPNQPQHF
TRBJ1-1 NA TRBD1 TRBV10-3 TGTGCCGGTGGGGGACAGGGACGAACTGAAGCTTTCTTT CAGGGQGRTEAFF